These 16 T cell receptor beta chains were sequenced from one sample in a study of T cell responses to AZD1222 COVID-19 vaccine (dated by TCRdb to the early 2020s). The time point label of this sample denotes: baseline before first vaccination. Library prep was done by the immunoSEQ multiplex PCR assay. TCRdb retrieved this table from immuneACCESS and kept in-frame rearrangements only. Not all clones are present; in checked studies, unresolved V genes account for under half, and no reason is known for the remainder. A total of around 83,000 clones appear in this sample, about 91% of them only once. Less than 6.5% of the sample is held by the ten biggest clonotypes. The source material was peripheral blood, sampled on day 0 of AZD1222 vaccination. Every receptor here comes from an adult in good health.

This chain links TRBV6-1 with TRBJ2-5; no definite D call. V dropped 3 bases and J dropped 2 bases, with 7 bases sitting between them. The germline gives CDR1 MNHNS, CDR2 SASEGT. The CDR3 runs 13 residues. The CDR3 reads CASSDQKQETQYF. The CDR3 DNA reads as TGTGCCAGCAGTGACCAGAAACAAGAGACCCAGTACTTC.

This clone was seen just once. The rearrangement joins TRBV7-9 to TRBJ1-5; D unresolved. Trimming took 1 base from V and 3 from J, leaving 7 bases between them. The germline CDR1 and CDR2 sequences are SEHNR and FQNEAQ (reference sequence). There are 14 residues in the CDR3. The CDR3 DNA sequence: TGTGCCAGCAGCTTAGAAGGGAACAATCAGCCCCAGCATTTT. Its protein product is CASSLEGNNQPQHF.

This chain joins TRBV10-1 and TRBJ1-2; D gene uncertain. V lost 2 bases and J 13 bases, leaving 17 bases between the germline ends. Germline CDR1 is WNHNN and CDR2 is SYGVQD (reference sequence). The CDR3 is 13 amino acids. For the CDR3, the DNA is TGCGCCAGCAGTGAGAATCTCGGTTTCCACCCCACCTTC. This encodes CASSENLGFHPTF.

The chain uses TRBV18 and TRBJ2-1; D is ambiguous. The CDR3 is 15 amino acids. CDR1 and CDR2 (germline): KGHSH, LQKENI. V dropped 3 bases and J dropped 3 bases, with 12 bases sitting between them. CDR3 sequence: CASSPFGYLYNEQFF. In DNA, the CDR3 is TGTGCCAGCTCACCCTTCGGCTACCTCTACAATGAGCAGTTCTTC.

The CDR3 is CASSQGRVHEQYF. CDR3 nucleotides: TGTGCCAGCAGCCAAGGCAGGGTCCACGAGCAGTACTTC. The chain joins TRBV14 to TRBJ2-7, with TRBD1 as a possible D gene (5 bases). Germline loops: CDR1 SGHDN, CDR2 FVKESK. This CDR3 contains 13 residues. Trimming left V 1 base short and J 5 bases short, with 9 bases between.

The chain combines TRBV5-6 with TRBJ1-1, with TRBD1 as a possible D gene (5 bases). Deletions cut 0 bases from V and 4 bases from J, with 10 bases between. The CDR3 is 14 amino acids. CDR1 is SGHDT and CDR2 is YYEEEE in the germline V gene. The CDR3 is CASSLVGTGTEAFF. In DNA form, the CDR3 reads TGTGCCAGCAGCTTGGTAGGGACTGGCACTGAAGCTTTCTTT.

J is TRBJ2-7 and V is TRBV9; D tentatively reads TRBD1 or TRBD2 (5 bases each). V shed 4 bases and J shed 7 bases, with 15 bases lying between them. CDR3 size: 13 residues. The germline CDR1 and CDR2 sequences are SGDLS and YYNGEE. CDR3 in DNA: TGTGCCAGCAGCTCGGGGACCCGGCTGGAGCAGTACTTC. Protein: CASSSGTRLEQYF.

This rearrangement joins TRBV28 to TRBJ2-2, with D uncertain. V shed 2 bases and J shed 0 bases, with 10 bases lying between them. CDR1 is MDHEN and CDR2 is SYDVKM in the germline V gene. The CDR3 spans 16 residues. CDR3 residues: CASSLDNLANTGELFF. The DNA for the CDR3 is TGTGCCAGCAGTTTAGACAATCTAGCGAACACCGGGGAGCTGTTTTTT.

The gene calls are TRBV7-9 and TRBJ2-7; D gene uncertain. V was clipped by 0 bases and J by 3 bases, with 15 bases between them. In germline, CDR1 is SEHNR, CDR2 FQNEAQ (reference sequence). The CDR3 has 16 residues. The CDR3 sequence is CASSLALGWTYYEQYF. The CDR3, as DNA: TGTGCCAGCAGCTTAGCCCTGGGTTGGACGTACTACGAGCAGTACTTC.

The V and J genes are TRBV5-4 and TRBJ2-1; 12 positions agree with TRBD2. The CDR3 has 20 amino acids. Looked up from germline, CDR1 is SGHNT and CDR2 is YYREEE (reference sequence). J was trimmed by 6 bases and V by 0 bases; bases with no gene match: 16. The CDR3, as DNA: TGTGCCAGCAGCTTGGGCGTAGGGCTAGCGGGAGGGCCAGGGGGCAATGAGCAGTTCTTC. It yields the protein CASSLGVGLAGGPGGNEQFF.

This chain uses TRBV28 with TRBJ1-1, with 7 positions matching TRBD1. CDR3 length: 15 amino acids. CDR1 and CDR2 from the germline V gene are MDHEN and SYDVKM. J lost 2 bases, V lost 6 bases, and 9 bases had no gene match. CDR3 region: CASSVTGTANTEAFF. The CDR3 coding sequence is TGTGCCAGCAGCGTCACCGGGACAGCTAACACTGAAGCTTTCTTT.

The chain uses TRBV28 and TRBJ2-3, with 10 bases matching TRBD1. Germline values: CDR1 MDHEN, CDR2 SYDVKM. The V and J ends lost 6 bases and 6 bases, in that order; junction bases with no gene match: 9. The CDR3 covers 15 residues. The CDR3 DNA follows: TGTGCCAGCAGACCCGGGACAGGGGCAACGGATACGCAGTATTTT. Amino acid sequence: CASRPGTGATDTQYF.

This clone was observed once. V and J are TRBV27 and TRBJ1-5; D call uncertain. The CDR3 contains 18 residues. Trimming took 4 bases from V and 0 from J, leaving 19 bases between them. CDR1 MNHEY and CDR2 SMNVEV come from the germline V gene (reference sequence). The chain's CDR3 is CASSSHSLSPDSNQPQHF. The CDR3 DNA follows: TGTGCCAGCAGTTCACACTCCCTCTCCCCGGATAGCAATCAGCCCCAGCATTTT.

V is TRBV5-1 and J is TRBJ2-2; a possible D gene is TRBD1 (6 bases). The germline V and J ends were trimmed by 0 bases and 0 bases, with 9 bases remaining between them. The CDR3 totals 16 residues. Looked up from germline, CDR1 is SGHRS and CDR2 is YFSETQ. CDR3: CASSLATGTNTGELFF. The CDR3 region has the DNA TGCGCCAGCAGCTTGGCCACAGGGACGAACACCGGGGAGCTGTTTTTT.

The rearrangement joins TRBV7-2 to TRBJ1-2; 7 bases match TRBD1. Germline V lookup: CDR1 SGHTA, CDR2 FQGNSA. This CDR3 has 15 residues. Germline trimming cut 2 bases from V and 1 base from J; bases unmatched to any gene: 4. CDR3 sequence (DNA): TGTGCCAGCAGCTTAAGACAGGGACATAACTATGGCTACACCTTC. It codes for CASSLRQGHNYGYTF. Drawing the rest from reference TRBV7-2 and TRBJ1-2, the complete variable domain is GAGVSQSPSNKVTEKGKDVELRCDPISGHTALYWYRQSLGQGLEFLIYFQGNSAPDKSGLPSDRFSAERTGGSVSTLTIQRTQQEDSAVYLCASSLRQGHNYGYTFGSGTRLTVV.

The V call is TRBV6-4, the J call TRBJ2-1, with 7 bases lining up with TRBD1. With 5 bases clipped from V and 10 bases from J, the junction kept 11 bases outside the gene matches. The CDR3 length is 14 residues. CDR1 is MRHNA, CDR2 SNTAGT, per germline. The CDR3 DNA follows: TGTGCCAGCAGTCCCGGGGACAGCTCGCGGGAGCAGTTCTTC. It encodes CASSPGDSSREQFF.